A selection of T cell receptor beta chains follows, all from one sample in a study of tumor-infiltrating lymphocytes in primary liver carcinoma. TCRdb processed the multiplex PCR reads anew with MiXCR; each CDR3 protein has one entry. Of about 200,000 distinct CDR3 sequences in the sample, about 65% were seen once. Sequencing used peripheral blood. The origin of the receptors is a woman between 55 and 75 years old with primary liver carcinoma and hepatitis B virus infection. The CDR3 runs from the conserved cysteine through the conserved F or W. D genes are given only for firm matches. Not all rows give a size; the values are once, few, many and, for expanded clones, a class.

D gene: NA; J gene: TRBJ2-3; V gene: TRBV5-8; clone size: NA; CDR3 DNA: TGTGCCAGCAATCGGGGGCCCGCTAGCACAGATACGCAGTATTTT; CDR3 protein: CASNRGPASTDTQYF
D gene: NA; J gene: TRBJ2-7; V gene: TRBV12-3/TRBV12-4; clone size: few; CDR3 DNA: TGTGCCGGCAGCAGCTTCGACGAGCAGTACTTC; CDR3 protein: CAGSSFDEQYF
D gene: TRBD2; J gene: TRBJ2-7; V gene: TRBV7-9; clone size: few; CDR3 DNA: TGTGCCAGCAGCTCCAGACTAGCGGGAGGGCCCCTCTCCTACGAGCAGTACTTC; CDR3 protein: CASSSRLAGGPLSYEQYF
D gene: TRBD1; J gene: TRBJ2-1; V gene: TRBV6-1; clone size: once; CDR3 DNA: TGTGCCAGCAATGAGCAACAGGGGGTTTTTGAGCAGTTCTTC; CDR3 protein: CASNEQQGVFEQFF
D gene: NA; J gene: TRBJ2-3; V gene: TRBV4-1; clone size: NA; CDR3 DNA: TGCGCCAGCAGCCACCCCGGGCGGCCAGATACGCAGTATTTT; CDR3 protein: CASSHPGRPDTQYF
D gene: TRBD1; J gene: TRBJ2-7; V gene: TRBV7-9; clone size: NA; CDR3 DNA: TGTGCCAACAGCTCAGGGGGTAGCTTGTACGAGCAGTACTTC; CDR3 protein: CANSSGGSLYEQYF
D gene: NA; J gene: TRBJ1-3; V gene: TRBV4-2; clone size: NA; CDR3 DNA: TGTGCCAGTAGCCAAGAAGTGGTGGGGAGGACCTCTGGAAACACCATATATTTT; CDR3 protein: CASSQEVVGRTSGNTIYF
D gene: TRBD2; J gene: TRBJ2-5; V gene: TRBV7-8; clone size: many; CDR3 DNA: TGTGCCAGCAGCGAGGCCGGGACTAAAGAGACCCAGTACTTC; CDR3 protein: CASSEAGTKETQYF
D gene: TRBD2; J gene: TRBJ2-7; V gene: TRBV29-1; clone size: many; CDR3 DNA: TGCAGCGTTGAACCGGGTGGGGGGGCCTACGAGCAGTACTTC; CDR3 protein: CSVEPGGGAYEQYF
D gene: TRBD1; J gene: TRBJ2-1; V gene: TRBV6-1; clone size: once; CDR3 DNA: TGTGCCAGCAGTGACCAACAGGGGGTTTCTGGGCAGTTCTTC; CDR3 protein: CASSDQQGVSGQFF
D gene: TRBD1; J gene: TRBJ1-4; V gene: TRBV11-2; clone size: NA; CDR3 DNA: TGTGCCAGCAGCACCTTACAGGGGACACAGGAAAAACTGCTTTTT; CDR3 protein: CASSTLQGTQEKLLF
D gene: NA; J gene: TRBJ1-5; V gene: TRBV4-1; clone size: many; CDR3 DNA: TGCGCCAGCAGCCAAATAGGGGGGAAGTCCAATCAGCCCCAGCATTTT; CDR3 protein: CASSQIGGKSNQPQHF
D gene: TRBD1; J gene: TRBJ2-1; V gene: TRBV6-5; clone size: many; CDR3 DNA: TGTGCCAGCACCAGGGGGCTCCTCTACAATGAGCAGTTCTTC; CDR3 protein: CASTRGLLYNEQFF
D gene: TRBD2; J gene: TRBJ2-3; V gene: TRBV6-6; clone size: few; CDR3 DNA: TGTGCCAGCAGCCTCCGCTTAGCGGGAGATACTCCCAACACAAATACGCAGTATTTT; CDR3 protein: CASSLRLAGDTPNTNTQYF
D gene: NA; J gene: TRBJ1-1; V gene: TRBV11-1; clone size: NA; CDR3 DNA: TGTGCCAGCAGCCCGCGACATGGTCGGAACACTGAAGCTTTCTTT; CDR3 protein: CASSPRHGRNTEAFF
D gene: TRBD1; J gene: TRBJ2-7; V gene: TRBV28; clone size: NA; CDR3 DNA: TGTGCCAGCAGTTTGGGACAGGGGATCGGGCAGTACTTC; CDR3 protein: CASSLGQGIGQYF
D gene: TRBD1; J gene: TRBJ2-3; V gene: TRBV9; clone size: few; CDR3 DNA: TGTGCCAGCAGCGATTCGCGGGACAGGGGTCCCTCAGATACGCAGTATTTT; CDR3 protein: CASSDSRDRGPSDTQYF
D gene: TRBD1; J gene: TRBJ2-7; V gene: TRBV11-2; clone size: NA; CDR3 DNA: TGTGCCGGCAGCGCTTGGGACAGGGTCTACGAGCAGTACTTC; CDR3 protein: CAGSAWDRVYEQYF
D gene: NA; J gene: TRBJ1-3; V gene: TRBV12-3/TRBV12-4; clone size: many; CDR3 DNA: TGTGCCAGCAGTTTCGGTGTAACTGGAAACACCATATATTTT; CDR3 protein: CASSFGVTGNTIYF
D gene: TRBD1; J gene: TRBJ1-2; V gene: TRBV29-1; clone size: many; CDR3 DNA: TGCAGCGTTGTAGACAGGGAGTTCAACTATGGCTACACCTTC; CDR3 protein: CSVVDREFNYGYTF
D gene: NA; J gene: TRBJ2-2; V gene: TRBV6-5; clone size: many; CDR3 DNA: TGTGCCAGCAGCCTGGCAGGAGGACACTCGAACACCGGGGAGCTGTTTTTT; CDR3 protein: CASSLAGGHSNTGELFF
D gene: TRBD2; J gene: TRBJ2-7; V gene: TRBV6-5; clone size: NA; CDR3 DNA: TGTGCCAGCAATAAAGCGGGAGGGCCATACGAGCAGTATTTC; CDR3 protein: CASNKAGGPYEQYF
D gene: TRBD2; J gene: TRBJ2-3; V gene: TRBV7-8; clone size: NA; CDR3 DNA: TGTGCCAGCAGCTTAAGGTGGGAGGCAGCTTTTAGCGGGAGACGGGGCAGCACAGATACGCAGTATTTT; CDR3 protein: CASSLRWEAAFSGRRGSTDTQYF
D gene: NA; J gene: TRBJ1-4; V gene: TRBV30; clone size: NA; CDR3 DNA: TGTGCCTGGAGTGTACAGGGCACTGCAACTAATGGAAAACTGTTTTTT; CDR3 protein: CAWSVQGTATNGKLFF
D gene: NA; J gene: TRBJ2-3; V gene: TRBV19; clone size: NA; CDR3 DNA: TGTGCCAGTACGACTGAACAGGGCACAGATACGCAGTATTTT; CDR3 protein: CASTTEQGTDTQYF
D gene: NA; J gene: TRBJ2-1; V gene: TRBV24-1; clone size: few; CDR3 DNA: TGTGCCACCAGTGATAACCGACCCATCAATGAGCAGTTCTTC; CDR3 protein: CATSDNRPINEQFF
D gene: TRBD1; J gene: TRBJ2-2; V gene: TRBV29-1; clone size: NA; CDR3 DNA: TGCAGAGTTGGACAGGGGGGTGGCACCGGGGAGCTGCCTTTT; CDR3 protein: CRVGQGGGTGELPF
D gene: NA; J gene: TRBJ2-5; V gene: TRBV10-3; clone size: NA; CDR3 DNA: TGTGCCATCAGTGAGGCGGAGAGCCAATACTTC; CDR3 protein: CAISEAESQYF
D gene: TRBD2; J gene: TRBJ2-7; V gene: TRBV11-2; clone size: NA; CDR3 DNA: TGTGCCAATTCGGGACTAGCGACCTACGAGCAGTACTTC; CDR3 protein: CANSGLATYEQYF
D gene: NA; J gene: TRBJ2-2; V gene: TRBV4-1; clone size: NA; CDR3 DNA: TGCGCCAATAGCAGACCTAGCCGGGGCACCGGGGAGCTGTTTTTT; CDR3 protein: CANSRPSRGTGELFF
D gene: TRBD1; J gene: TRBJ1-2; V gene: TRBV5-6; clone size: NA; CDR3 DNA: TGTGCCAGCAGCTTGGTTCCCGGACAGGGGGCGGGTGGCTACACCTTC; CDR3 protein: CASSLVPGQGAGGYTF
D gene: NA; J gene: TRBJ1-5; V gene: TRBV11-2; clone size: medium-sized; CDR3 DNA: TGTGCCAGCAGCTTAGGCCCATCGGGGGCTGAGAATCAGCCCCAGCATTTT; CDR3 protein: CASSLGPSGAENQPQHF
D gene: NA; J gene: TRBJ2-3; V gene: TRBV29-1; clone size: few; CDR3 DNA: TGCAGCGGGGGCGGCAGGGCGGGTCCTAGCATAGATACGCAGTATTTT; CDR3 protein: CSGGGRAGPSIDTQYF
D gene: TRBD1; J gene: TRBJ1-2; V gene: TRBV6-5; clone size: NA; CDR3 DNA: TGTGCCAGCAGTTACGGACAGGTCTATGGCTACACCTTC; CDR3 protein: CASSYGQVYGYTF
D gene: NA; J gene: TRBJ1-3; V gene: TRBV30; clone size: NA; CDR3 DNA: TGTGCCTGGAGGTCGGAGGAATGGTCGCGGGGAAACACCATATATTTT; CDR3 protein: CAWRSEEWSRGNTIYF
D gene: TRBD2; J gene: TRBJ2-5; V gene: TRBV5-4; clone size: few; CDR3 DNA: TGTGCCAGCAGCCCGGGACTAGCCCAAGAGACCCAGTACTTC; CDR3 protein: CASSPGLAQETQYF
D gene: NA; J gene: TRBJ1-5; V gene: TRBV4-1; clone size: many; CDR3 DNA: TGCGCCAGCAGCCAAGCCCCACAGGATCAGCCCCAGCATTTT; CDR3 protein: CASSQAPQDQPQHF
D gene: NA; J gene: TRBJ2-2; V gene: TRBV7-8; clone size: NA; CDR3 DNA: TGTGCCAGCAGCTTACGGGTTCTCCCGACCGGGGAGCTGTTTTTT; CDR3 protein: CASSLRVLPTGELFF
D gene: TRBD1; J gene: TRBJ2-7; V gene: TRBV28; clone size: NA; CDR3 DNA: TGTGCCAGCATCCACCAGAAGGGGGCCTACGTGCAGTACTTC; CDR3 protein: CASIHQKGAYVQYF
D gene: TRBD1; J gene: TRBJ2-2; V gene: TRBV4-1; clone size: few; CDR3 DNA: TGCGCCAGCAGCCACCACAGGGGGGAGGACACCGGGGAGCTGTTTTTT; CDR3 protein: CASSHHRGEDTGELFF
D gene: NA; J gene: TRBJ2-5; V gene: TRBV5-1; clone size: few; CDR3 DNA: TGCGCCAGCAGCGTCAGTGGGCGGGAATTCGAGACCCAGTACTTC; CDR3 protein: CASSVSGREFETQYF
D gene: NA; J gene: TRBJ2-7; V gene: TRBV2; clone size: few; CDR3 DNA: TGTGCCAGCATTCAGACCGGGAAGGCGTCCGAGCAGTACTTC; CDR3 protein: CASIQTGKASEQYF
D gene: NA; J gene: TRBJ2-3; V gene: TRBV10-3; clone size: NA; CDR3 DNA: TGTGCCATCAGTACAGCGACAGCGAGGGGCCCAGATATGCAGTATTTT; CDR3 protein: CAISTATARGPDMQYF
D gene: NA; J gene: TRBJ1-5; V gene: TRBV6-6; clone size: NA; CDR3 DNA: TGTGCCAGCATCTCAACGGGGTATCAACTCCAGCATTTT; CDR3 protein: CASISTGYQLQHF
D gene: NA; J gene: TRBJ1-5; V gene: TRBV6-5; clone size: NA; CDR3 DNA: TGTGCCAGCAGTGACGAGGGGGTATTGGATAGCAATCAGCCCCAGCATTTT; CDR3 protein: CASSDEGVLDSNQPQHF
D gene: TRBD2; J gene: TRBJ2-2; V gene: TRBV7-9; clone size: NA; CDR3 DNA: TGTGCAAGCAGGCGAGAGGCTAGCGGGAGCACCACTGGGGAGCTGTTTTTT; CDR3 protein: CASRREASGSTTGELFF
D gene: TRBD2; J gene: TRBJ2-3; V gene: TRBV6-5; clone size: NA; CDR3 DNA: TGTGCCAGCAGTTGCTCGGGATTAGCGGGAGGTCTCAGCACAGATACGCAGTATTTT; CDR3 protein: CASSCSGLAGGLSTDTQYF
D gene: TRBD1; J gene: TRBJ1-5; V gene: TRBV29-1; clone size: NA; CDR3 DNA: TGCAGCGTTAAGGGACAGGCCAGGGATCAGCCCCAGCATTTT; CDR3 protein: CSVKGQARDQPQHF
D gene: NA; J gene: TRBJ1-1; V gene: TRBV6-6; clone size: many; CDR3 DNA: TGTGCCAGCAGTTACAGTTGGGGGGTGAACACTGAAGCTTTCTTT; CDR3 protein: CASSYSWGVNTEAFF
D gene: NA; J gene: TRBJ2-7; V gene: TRBV11-3; clone size: NA; CDR3 DNA: TGTGCCAGCAGCCCTTTGGCAGGGAGCGGGCAGTATTTC; CDR3 protein: CASSPLAGSGQYF
D gene: NA; J gene: TRBJ2-2; V gene: TRBV12-5; clone size: NA; CDR3 DNA: TGTGCTAGTGGTATGGTACGGCTTTACACCGGGGAGCTGTTTTTT; CDR3 protein: CASGMVRLYTGELFF
D gene: NA; J gene: TRBJ2-7; V gene: TRBV11-2; clone size: NA; CDR3 DNA: TGTGCCAGTAGCTTCGGACAGCCTGGGGGCTACAAGCAGTACTTC; CDR3 protein: CASSFGQPGGYKQYF
D gene: TRBD2; J gene: TRBJ2-3; V gene: TRBV7-3; clone size: NA; CDR3 DNA: TGTGCCAGCAGCCCTAGGACTAGCGGGAGGATAGATACGCAGTATTTT; CDR3 protein: CASSPRTSGRIDTQYF
D gene: NA; J gene: TRBJ2-6; V gene: TRBV13; clone size: NA; CDR3 DNA: TGTGCCAGCAGCCCACAGAACTCTAGGGCCAACGTCCTGACTTTC; CDR3 protein: CASSPQNSRANVLTF
D gene: TRBD1; J gene: TRBJ2-5; V gene: TRBV5-6; clone size: NA; CDR3 DNA: TGTGCCAGCAGCTTGGCCGGGACAGGGGGTCGAGAGACCCAGTACTTC; CDR3 protein: CASSLAGTGGRETQYF
D gene: NA; J gene: TRBJ1-2; V gene: TRBV6-2/TRBV6-3; clone size: NA; CDR3 DNA: TGTGCCAGCAGTTACGGGCGGGGAAACTATGGCTACACCTTC; CDR3 protein: CASSYGRGNYGYTF
D gene: TRBD2; J gene: TRBJ2-1; V gene: TRBV4-2; clone size: NA; CDR3 DNA: TGTGCCGGCAGCGGCGGGAGGGAGTACAATGAGCAATTCTTC; CDR3 protein: CAGSGGREYNEQFF
D gene: NA; J gene: TRBJ2-5; V gene: TRBV11-2; clone size: NA; CDR3 DNA: TGTGCCAGCTGCTTACAACACGCAGGGGTTGGAGGAGAGACCCAGTACTTC; CDR3 protein: CASCLQHAGVGGETQYF
D gene: NA; J gene: TRBJ1-1; V gene: TRBV7-9; clone size: NA; CDR3 DNA: TGTGCCAGCCATGACGTAATGAACACTGAAGCTTTCTTT; CDR3 protein: CASHDVMNTEAFF
D gene: NA; J gene: TRBJ1-1; V gene: TRBV11-2; clone size: NA; CDR3 DNA: TGTGCCAGCGGAATGAGAGAGAACACTGAAGCTTTCTTT; CDR3 protein: CASGMRENTEAFF